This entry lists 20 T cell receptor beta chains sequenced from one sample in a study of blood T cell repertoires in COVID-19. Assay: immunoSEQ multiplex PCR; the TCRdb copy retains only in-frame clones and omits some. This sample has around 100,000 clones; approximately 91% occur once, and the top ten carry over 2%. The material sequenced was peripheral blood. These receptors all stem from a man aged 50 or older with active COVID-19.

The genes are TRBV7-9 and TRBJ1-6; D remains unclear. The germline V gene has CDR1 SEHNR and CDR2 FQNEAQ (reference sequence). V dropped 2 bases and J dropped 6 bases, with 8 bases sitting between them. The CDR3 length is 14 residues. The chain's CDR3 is CASSLTQTNSPLHF. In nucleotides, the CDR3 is TGTGCCAGCAGCTTAACACAGACTAATTCACCCCTCCACTTT.

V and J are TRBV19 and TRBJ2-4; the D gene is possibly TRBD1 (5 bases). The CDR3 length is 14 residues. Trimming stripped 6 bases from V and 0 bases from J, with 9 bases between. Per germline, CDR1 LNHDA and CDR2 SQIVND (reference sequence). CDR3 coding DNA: TGTGCCAGTAGAGGGGAACTAGCCAAAAACATTCAGTACTTC. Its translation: CASRGELAKNIQYF.

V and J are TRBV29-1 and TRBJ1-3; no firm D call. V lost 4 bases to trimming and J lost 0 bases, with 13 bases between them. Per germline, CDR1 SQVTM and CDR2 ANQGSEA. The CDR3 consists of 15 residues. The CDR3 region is CSVGVTGSSGNTIYF. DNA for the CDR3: TGCAGCGTTGGGGTTACGGGTAGCTCTGGAAACACCATATATTTT.

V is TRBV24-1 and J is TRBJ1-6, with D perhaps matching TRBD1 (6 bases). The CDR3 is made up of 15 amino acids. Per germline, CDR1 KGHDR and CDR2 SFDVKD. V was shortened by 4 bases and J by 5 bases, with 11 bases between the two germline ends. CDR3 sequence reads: CATSDPGHNNSPLHF. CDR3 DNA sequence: TGTGCCACCAGTGACCCGGGACACAATAATTCACCCCTCCACTTT.

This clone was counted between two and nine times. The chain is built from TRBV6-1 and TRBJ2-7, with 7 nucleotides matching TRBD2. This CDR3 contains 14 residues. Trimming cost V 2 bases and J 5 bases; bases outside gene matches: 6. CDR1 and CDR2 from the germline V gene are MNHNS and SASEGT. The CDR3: CASSEYGRWDEQYF. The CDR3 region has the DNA TGTGCCAGCAGTGAATACGGGAGGTGGGACGAGCAGTACTTC.

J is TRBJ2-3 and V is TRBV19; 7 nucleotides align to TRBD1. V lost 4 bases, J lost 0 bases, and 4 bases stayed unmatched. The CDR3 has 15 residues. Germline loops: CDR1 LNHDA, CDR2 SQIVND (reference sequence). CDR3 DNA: TGTGCCAGTAGTAACAGGGGATATAGCACAGATACGCAGTATTTT. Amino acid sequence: CASSNRGYSTDTQYF.

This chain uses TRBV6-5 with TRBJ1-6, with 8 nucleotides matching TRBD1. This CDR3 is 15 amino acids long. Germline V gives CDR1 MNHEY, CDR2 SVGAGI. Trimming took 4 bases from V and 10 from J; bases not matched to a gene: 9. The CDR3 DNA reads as TGTGCCAGCAGTTTAGGACAGGGTAGCGGCTCACCCCTCCACTTT. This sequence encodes CASSLGQGSGSPLHF.

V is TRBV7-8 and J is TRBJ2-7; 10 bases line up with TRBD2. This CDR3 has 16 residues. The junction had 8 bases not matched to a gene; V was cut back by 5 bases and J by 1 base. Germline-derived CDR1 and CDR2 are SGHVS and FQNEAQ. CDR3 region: CASSTQGTSASYEQYF. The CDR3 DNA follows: TGTGCCAGCAGCACCCAAGGGACTAGCGCATCCTACGAGCAGTACTTC.

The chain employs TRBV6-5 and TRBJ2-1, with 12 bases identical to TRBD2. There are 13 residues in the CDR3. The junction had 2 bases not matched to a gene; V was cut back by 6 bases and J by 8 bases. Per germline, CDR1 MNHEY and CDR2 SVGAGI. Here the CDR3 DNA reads TGTGCCAGCAGGAGACTAGCGGGGGATGAGCAGTTCTTC. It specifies CASRRLAGDEQFF.

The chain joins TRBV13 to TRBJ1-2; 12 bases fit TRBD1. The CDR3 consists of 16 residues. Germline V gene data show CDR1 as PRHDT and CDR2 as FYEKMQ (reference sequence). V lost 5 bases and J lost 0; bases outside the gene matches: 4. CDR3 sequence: CASSPGTGGANYGYTF. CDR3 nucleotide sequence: TGTGCCAGCAGCCCGGGGACAGGGGGCGCTAACTATGGCTACACCTTC.

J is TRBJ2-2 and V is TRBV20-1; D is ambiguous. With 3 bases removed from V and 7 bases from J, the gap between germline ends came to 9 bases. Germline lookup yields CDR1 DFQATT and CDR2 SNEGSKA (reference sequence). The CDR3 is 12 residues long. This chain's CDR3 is CSASGRNGELFF. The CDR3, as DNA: TGCAGTGCTAGTGGCAGGAACGGGGAGCTGTTTTTT.

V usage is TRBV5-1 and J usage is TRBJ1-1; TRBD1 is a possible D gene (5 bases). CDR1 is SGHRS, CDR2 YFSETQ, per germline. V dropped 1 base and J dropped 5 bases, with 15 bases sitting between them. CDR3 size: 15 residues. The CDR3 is CASSLSRRGRTEAFF. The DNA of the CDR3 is TGCGCCAGCAGCTTGAGTCGTAGGGGCCGTACTGAAGCTTTCTTT.

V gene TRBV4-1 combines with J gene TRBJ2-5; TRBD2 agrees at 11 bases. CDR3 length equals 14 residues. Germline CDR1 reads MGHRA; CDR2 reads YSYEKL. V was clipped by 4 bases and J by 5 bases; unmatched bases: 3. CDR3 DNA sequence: TGCGCCAGCAGCCCGACTAGCGGGGCGGAGACCCAGTACTTC. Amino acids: CASSPTSGAETQYF.

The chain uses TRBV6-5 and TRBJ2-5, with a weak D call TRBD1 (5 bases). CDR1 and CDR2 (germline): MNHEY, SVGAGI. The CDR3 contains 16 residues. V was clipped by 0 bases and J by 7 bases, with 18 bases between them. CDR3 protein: CASSYSQQGPAGTQYF. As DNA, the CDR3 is TGTGCCAGCAGTTACTCCCAGCAGGGCCCAGCAGGGACCCAGTACTTC.

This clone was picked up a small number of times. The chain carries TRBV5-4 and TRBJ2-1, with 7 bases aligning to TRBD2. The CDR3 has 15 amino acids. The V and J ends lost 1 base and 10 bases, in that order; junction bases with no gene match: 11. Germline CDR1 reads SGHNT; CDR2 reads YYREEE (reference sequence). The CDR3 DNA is TGTGCCAGCAGCTTGCCTAGCGGACCGGCTGGCGAGCAGTTCTTC. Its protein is CASSLPSGPAGEQFF.

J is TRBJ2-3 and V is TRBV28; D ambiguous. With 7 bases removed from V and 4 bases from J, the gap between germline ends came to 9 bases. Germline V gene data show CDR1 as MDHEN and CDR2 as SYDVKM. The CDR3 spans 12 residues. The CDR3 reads CASNERSDTQYF. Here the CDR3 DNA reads TGTGCCAGCAACGAGAGATCAGATACGCAGTATTTT.

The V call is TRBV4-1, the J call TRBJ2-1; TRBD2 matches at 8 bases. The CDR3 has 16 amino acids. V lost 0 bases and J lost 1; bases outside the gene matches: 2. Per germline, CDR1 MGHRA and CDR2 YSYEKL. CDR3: CASSQDVAGSYNEQFF. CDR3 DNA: TGCGCCAGCAGCCAAGACGTAGCGGGGTCCTACAATGAGCAGTTCTTC.

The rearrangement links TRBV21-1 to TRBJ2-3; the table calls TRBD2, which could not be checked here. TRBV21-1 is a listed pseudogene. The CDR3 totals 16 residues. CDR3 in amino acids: CASSKALPGDTDTQYF. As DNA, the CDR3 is TGTGCCAGCAGCAAAGCACTTCCGGGAGACACAGATACGCAGTATTTT.

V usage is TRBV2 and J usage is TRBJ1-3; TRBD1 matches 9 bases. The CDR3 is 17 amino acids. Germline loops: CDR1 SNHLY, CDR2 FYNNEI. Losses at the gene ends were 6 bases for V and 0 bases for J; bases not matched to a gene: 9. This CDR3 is CASSGGQGSSSGNTIYF. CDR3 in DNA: TGTGCCAGCAGCGGGGGACAGGGTTCTAGCTCTGGAAACACCATATATTTT.

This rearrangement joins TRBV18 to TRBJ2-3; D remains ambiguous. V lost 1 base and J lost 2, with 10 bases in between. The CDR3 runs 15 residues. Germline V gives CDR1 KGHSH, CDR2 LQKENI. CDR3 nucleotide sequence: TGTGCCAGCTCACCACAGCCACTCTACACAGATACGCAGTATTTT. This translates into CASSPQPLYTDTQYF.